This T cell receptor (beta chain) was sequenced during a study of vaccination effects on CD4 cells after COVID-19. Study background: Both early and late time points after vaccination provided samples from three convalescent patients. Samples that were drawn after vaccination came a median of 72 days after the second dose.

The protocol was immunoSEQ multiplex PCR, while the TCRdb copy is restricted to in-frame clones and leaves out a portion. The sample has 14,000 or so clones; 80% are singletons. The ViraFEST assay expanded antigen-specific CD4+ T cells with viral peptide pools before sequencing. Having been cultured for less than 12 days, the cells underwent CD4+ T cell isolation. PCR confirmed that the person was infected with SARS-CoV-2 between March and December 2020. Two-dose vaccination with either BNT162b2 or mRNA-1273 was given to the participants. A density of around 2 million PBMC per well was used; these cells were cultured with about 10 IU/ml IL-2 and approximately 9.4 ug/ml peptides. To note about this clone: What it binds is not known.

The material was CD4+ T cells from PBMCs cultured with SARS-CoV-2 spike peptides, obtained after COVID-19 vaccination. This receptor was taken from a human donor who had a prior SARS-CoV-2 infection.

CDR3 residues: CASKPNRDPNLNYGYTF. The CDR3 DNA sequence: TGTGCCAGCAAACCTAACAGGGACCCCAACCTTAACTATGGCTACACCTTC. The chain employs TRBV27 and TRBJ1-2; possibly TRBD1 for D (6 bases). V lost 7 bases to trimming and J lost 1 base, with 22 bases between them. CDR3 length: 17 residues. Germline CDR1 is MNHEY and CDR2 is SMNVEV (reference sequence).